These 5 T cell receptor beta chains originate from one sample sequenced in a study of beta chain features in type 1 diabetes. Every bit of the isolated RNA underwent reverse transcription, so sequencing read expressed TCRB transcripts. Sequencing used immunoSEQ multiplex PCR; TCRdb keeps in-frame clones, though not all of them. The sample lists under 500,000 clones, 30% occurring once. The sequencing sample was made of naive CD4+ T cells from blood. The receptors stem from a young man in good health.

The V and J genes are TRBV4-2 and TRBJ2-7; 7 positions agree with TRBD2. The CDR3 is 14 residues long. The ends lost 3 bases at V and 3 bases at J; junction bases unmatched: 5. Germline CDR1 and CDR2: LGHNA and YNFKEQ. The CDR3, as DNA: TGTGCCAGCAGCCACCCCAGGGAGGGCTACGAGCAGTACTTC. This gives the protein CASSHPREGYEQYF.

This clone appeared a few times. This chain links TRBV10-3 with TRBJ2-1; no firm D call. Trimming cost V 8 bases and J 1 base, with 12 bases left between them. This CDR3 is built from 14 residues. Germline CDR1 reads ENHRY; CDR2 reads SYGVKD. The CDR3 here is CAIAGDSSYNEQFF. CDR3 bases: TGTGCCATCGCCGGAGATTCGTCCTACAATGAGCAGTTCTTC.

This chain joins TRBV28 and TRBJ1-1; 7 positions match TRBD1. The CDR3 extends over 15 amino acids. The V gene end was trimmed by 2 bases and the J gene end by 5 bases; junction bases not matched to a gene: 8. CDR1 and CDR2 (germline): MDHEN, SYDVKM. The CDR3 coding sequence is TGTGCCAGCAGTTTAGACAGGGCGTGGAGGACTGAAGCTTTCTTT. It is translated as CASSLDRAWRTEAFF.

V is TRBV10-3 and J is TRBJ2-1; D not resolved. Germline lookup yields CDR1 ENHRY and CDR2 SYGVKD. The CDR3 spans 15 residues. Trimming left V 2 bases short and J 1 base short, with 9 bases between. The CDR3 bases are TGTGCCATCAGTGAGGGAATGGGGTCCTACAATGAGCAGTTCTTC. It is translated as CAISEGMGSYNEQFF.

The chain links TRBV5-1 to TRBJ2-1; unclear D gene. Per germline, CDR1 SGHRS and CDR2 YFSETQ. CDR3 size: 13 residues. The V end lost 0 bases, the J end lost 5 bases, and 6 bases lay between the germline ends. CDR3: CASSLVQNNEQFF. DNA for the CDR3: TGCGCCAGCAGCTTGGTCCAGAACAATGAGCAGTTCTTC.